The source of this T cell receptor (beta chain) is a study of cytomegalovirus exposure and HLA in healthy donors. Study-level results: Available immune exposure information covered CMV serostatus only. High specificity and sensitivity for cytomegalovirus status were reported for the classifier. A later analysis linked a missense variant in DCLRE1C to the trimming of TCR beta V and J genes.

The PCR was carried out with 60 Vbeta primers and 13 Jbeta primers. Profiled with immunoSEQ multiplex PCR; TCRdb holds only in-frame clones, not every one. The sample lists 100,000 to 150,000 clones; 74% were seen once. Remarks on this clone: Its antigen is not known.

The donors comprised healthy bone marrow donors. This receptor was obtained from a woman in her fifties or sixties in good health and CMV-seropositive. The sample taken for sequencing was PBMCs.

The CDR3 reads CATEAITGQGTKNIQYF. In DNA, the CDR3 is TGTGCCACTGAGGCAATTACGGGACAGGGGACCAAAAACATTCAGTACTTC. The V call is TRBV19, the J call TRBJ2-4; the match to TRBD1 covers 10 bases. CDR1 is LNHDA and CDR2 is SQIVND in the germline V gene (reference sequence). The trim removed 10 bases at V and 2 bases at J, leaving 14 bases unmatched. The CDR3 length is 17 residues.